This TCR beta chain was sequenced for a study of shared clonotypes between healthy human individuals. Whole-study findings and limits: Naive CD4 clonotypes were shared across several donors at 4.5% to 6.5%. In general, naive subsets displayed greater estimated richness than memory subsets did.

For sorted subsets, approximately 0.2 ug DNA per replicate equaled 30,000 or so T cell genomes. Clones were read by immunoSEQ multiplex PCR, and TCRdb kept only the in-frame ones, dropping some. Of 600,000 to 750,000 clones in the sample, 60% to 80% were seen once. This clone was found a few times. Its antigen remains unidentified. Sequencing input: memory CD4+ T cells sorted from blood. Subset here: CD45RA-negative fraction. The sequence was obtained from a woman in her thirties in good health.

The CDR3 spells CASSWPITGELFF. CDR3 sequence (DNA): TGTGCCAGCAGTTGGCCGATCACCGGGGAGCTGTTTTTT. V gene TRBV28 combines with J gene TRBJ2-2; D is unclear. There are 13 residues in the CDR3. The ends were cut back, 4 bases at V and 4 bases at J, with 7 bases in the middle. In germline, CDR1 is MDHEN, CDR2 SYDVKM.